The T cell receptor beta chain under discussion was sequenced for a study of blood T cells in healthy people across ages. It was with a sample-barcoded 5' primer and a J-beta primer mix that a second PCR of roughly 6 to 12 cycles was run. Unique molecular identifiers of 12 random nucleotides labeled each cDNA. One entry per CDR3 protein results from TCRdb running MiXCR on the 5' RACE reads. Of around 900,000 distinct CDR3 sequences in the sample, roughly 47% are singletons; the top ten hold around 21%. Germline V gene sequence: CDR1 ENHRY, CDR2 SYGVKD. The CDR3 runs 17 residues. V lost 0 bases and J 6 bases, leaving 20 bases between the germline ends. Of note for this clonotype: Its antigen remains unknown.

General observations from the study: Roughly linear declines in TCR beta diversity per million T cells occurred with age. Diversity was higher, and naive CD4+ cells more numerous, in long-lived donors than in aged donors.

Sequencing was done on a sample of blood. The V and J genes are TRBV10-3 and TRBJ1-2, with TRBD1 as a possible D gene (6 bases). This TCR derives from a woman aged 55-75 years in good health. Here the CDR3 reads CAISESGHQNPWNGYTF. The DNA of the CDR3 is TGTGCCATCAGTGAGTCGGGACATCAGAATCCTTGGAATGGCTACACCTTC.